This entry concerns a single T cell receptor (beta chain). Which antigen it targets is not known. Base qualities are missing; no much larger clone stands one base away. Library preparation employed 5' RACE. The reads were generated on an Illumina HiSeq 2500. A second PCR of 7 to 11 cycles was performed with a sample-barcoded 5' primer and a J-beta primer mix. Each TCR beta cDNA molecule received a unique molecular identifier from a template-switch 5' adaptor carrying 12 random nucleotides. Each sample yielded at least 3 million CDR3-containing paired-end reads. The Mint cDNA synthesis kit, primed by a TRBC-specific oligonucleotide, was used to synthesize first-strand cDNA from all RNA. Following uracil-DNA glycosylase treatment, all cDNA underwent a first 18-cycle PCR with the universal primers M1SS and BC2_uni_R. Under the source paper's analysis protocol: Each sample was normalized by randomly selecting 1 million high-quality reads, each carrying a distinct molecular identifier. Reads with shared molecular identifiers were discarded instead of being binned into consensus sequences. CDR3 identification, clonotype clustering and error correction used MiTCR with a Q25 quality threshold and the strictest error-elimination algorithm. A nonparametric unseen species model with Euler transformation was used to estimate a lower bound on total TCR beta diversity. TCRdb trimmed the raw reads at Q25, called clones with MiXCR and kept productive beta chains. Here each entry gathers all rows of one CDR3 protein and keeps the most common genes and DNA. TCRdb's processing, not the authors' own work, is the source of the V and J calls. The sample table holds some 1.7 million distinct CDR3 sequences, of which about 30% were seen once. Roughly 8% of the sample is in the top ten clones.

The data stem from a study of blood T cells in healthy people across ages (dated by TCRdb to the mid-2010s). Regarding the study in general: Template switching captured roughly one uniquely barcoded TCR beta cDNA molecule per two T cells in model experiments. The study measured age-related changes in TCR beta repertoire diversity using deep sequencing normalized with unique cDNA molecular identifiers. For two donors (one aged 18 to 30 and one aged 80 or older), the study analyzed two additional independent replicas of 1 million unique cDNA reads from the same blood draw. To avoid experimental bias, donors of different ages were randomly spread across the sequencing lanes. Donors were grouped into four age groups: young (average approximately 16 years), middle-aged (roughly 38), aged (approximately 58) and long-lived (less than 85). Points the paper makes about the study in general: Compared with the aged group, the long-lived group had more naive CD4+ T cells, fewer expanded clones and increased TCR diversity, suggesting age selection. Observed TCR beta diversity per million T cells fell roughly linearly with age, and a significant reduction was already apparent by age around 44. Estimates of total diversity based on one million sequenced T cells were considered lower bounds and underestimates. There was a strong correlation between observed TCR beta diversity and the percentage of naive T cells measured by flow cytometry. Because profiling used bulk unsorted PBMCs, naive and antigen-experienced compartments could not be compared conclusively. The CMV infection status of donors was not known, potentially confounding age-related changes in expanded clonotypes.

Donors were around 37 systemically healthy Caucasian individuals from Russia aged 6 to 90 years. Roughly 10 milliliters of peripheral blood were collected from each donor into EDTA-treated Vacutainer tubes. Ficoll-Paque density-gradient centrifugation was used to isolate PBMCs, with at least 6 million per sample. Trizol reagent was used to extract total RNA from PBMCs, with at least 5 micrograms per sample. The percentages of naive CD45RAhigh/CD27high T cells were determined by flow cytometry on a PBMC aliquot from every donor. The material sequenced was blood. This TCR was recovered from a young woman in good health.

CDR3 protein: CASSQAGGRVSEQYF. The DNA reads TGCGCCAGCAGCCAAGCGGGGGGGCGGGTTTCTGAGCAGTACTTC. The V and J genes are TRBV4-1 and TRBJ2-5; 8 of the junction bases match TRBD2. The junction shows trimming of 1 base on V and 11 bases on J, and the gene matches do not reach 12 bases of it. The germline V gene encodes CDR1 MGHRA and CDR2 YSYEKL. From the cysteine through the phenylalanine, the CDR3 covers 15 amino acids. Only the CDR3 part of the read is kept: 45 bases, read in frame from the first base.